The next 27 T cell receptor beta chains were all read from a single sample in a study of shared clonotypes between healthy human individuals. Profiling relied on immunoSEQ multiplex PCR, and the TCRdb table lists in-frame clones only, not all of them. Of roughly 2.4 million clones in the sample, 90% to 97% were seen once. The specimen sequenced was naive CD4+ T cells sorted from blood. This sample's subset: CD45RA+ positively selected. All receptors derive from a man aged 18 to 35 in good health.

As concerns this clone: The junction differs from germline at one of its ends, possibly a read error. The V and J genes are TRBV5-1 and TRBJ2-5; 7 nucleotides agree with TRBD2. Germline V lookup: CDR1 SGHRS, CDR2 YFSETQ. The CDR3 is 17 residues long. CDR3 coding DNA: TGCGCCAGCAACTTGGGGACCGGCGGGGGAGTTCAAGAGACCCAGTACTTC. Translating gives CASNLGTGGGVQETQYF.

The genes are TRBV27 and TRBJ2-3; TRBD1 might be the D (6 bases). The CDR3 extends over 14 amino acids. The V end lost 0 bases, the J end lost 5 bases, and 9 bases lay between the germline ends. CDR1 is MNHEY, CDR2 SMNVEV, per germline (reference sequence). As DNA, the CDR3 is TGTGCCAGCAGTTTATCGAACAGGGTAGATACGCAGTATTTT. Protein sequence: CASSLSNRVDTQYF.

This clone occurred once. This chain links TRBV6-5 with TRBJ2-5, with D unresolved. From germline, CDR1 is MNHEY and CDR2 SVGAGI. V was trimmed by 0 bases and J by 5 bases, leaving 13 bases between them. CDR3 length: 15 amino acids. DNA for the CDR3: TGTGCCAGCAGTTACTCGATGGCAGGCCCGGAGACCCAGTACTTC. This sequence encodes CASSYSMAGPETQYF.

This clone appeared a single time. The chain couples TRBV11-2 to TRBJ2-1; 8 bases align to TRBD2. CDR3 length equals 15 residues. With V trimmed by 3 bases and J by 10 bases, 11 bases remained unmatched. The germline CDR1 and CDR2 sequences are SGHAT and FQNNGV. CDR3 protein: CASSLTAGEAQEQFF. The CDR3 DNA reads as TGTGCCAGCAGCTTGACAGCGGGGGAGGCCCAGGAGCAGTTCTTC. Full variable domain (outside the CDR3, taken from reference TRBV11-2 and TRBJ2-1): EAGVAQSPRYKIIEKRQSVAFWCNPISGHATLYWYQQILGQGPKLLIQFQNNGVVDDSQLPKDRFSAERLKGVDSTLKIQPAKLEDSAVYLCASSLTAGEAQEQFFGPGTRLTVL.

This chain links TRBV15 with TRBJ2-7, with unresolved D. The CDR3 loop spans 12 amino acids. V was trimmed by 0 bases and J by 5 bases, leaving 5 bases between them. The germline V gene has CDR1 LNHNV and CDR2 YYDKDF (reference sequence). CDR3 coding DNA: TGTGCCACCAGCAGAGATAGGCACGAGCAGTACTTC. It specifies CATSRDRHEQYF.

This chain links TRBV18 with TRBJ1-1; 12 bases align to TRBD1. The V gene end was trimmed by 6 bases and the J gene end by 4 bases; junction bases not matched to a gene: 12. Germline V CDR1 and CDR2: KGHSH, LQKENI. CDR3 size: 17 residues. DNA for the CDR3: TGTGCCAGCTCGCCCCCCGGGACAGGGGGCGGGGGCACTGAAGCTTTCTTT. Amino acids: CASSPPGTGGGGTEAFF.

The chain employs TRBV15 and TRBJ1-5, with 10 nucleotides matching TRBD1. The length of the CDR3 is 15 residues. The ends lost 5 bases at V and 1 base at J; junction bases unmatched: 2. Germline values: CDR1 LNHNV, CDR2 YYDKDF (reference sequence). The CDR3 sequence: CATSGDRGSNQPQHF. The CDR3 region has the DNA TGTGCCACCAGCGGGGACAGGGGCAGCAATCAGCCCCAGCATTTT.

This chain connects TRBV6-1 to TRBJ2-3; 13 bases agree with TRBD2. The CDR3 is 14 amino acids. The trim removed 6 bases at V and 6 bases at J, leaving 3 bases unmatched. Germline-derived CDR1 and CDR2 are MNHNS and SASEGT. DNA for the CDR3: TGTGCCAGCAGAACTAGCGGGGGGGCGGATACGCAGTATTTT. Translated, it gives CASRTSGGADTQYF.

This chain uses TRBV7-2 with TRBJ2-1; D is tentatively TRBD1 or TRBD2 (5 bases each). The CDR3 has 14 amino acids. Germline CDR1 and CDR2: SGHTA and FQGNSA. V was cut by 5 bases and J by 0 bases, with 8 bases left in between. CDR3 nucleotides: TGTGCCAGCAGCCGGGACCCCTCCTACAATGAGCAGTTCTTC. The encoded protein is CASSRDPSYNEQFF.

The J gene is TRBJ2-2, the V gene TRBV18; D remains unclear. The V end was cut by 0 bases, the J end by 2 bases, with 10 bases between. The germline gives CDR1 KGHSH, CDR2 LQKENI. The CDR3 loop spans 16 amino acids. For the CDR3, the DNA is TGTGCCAGCTCACCACCCGGCTCAGCAAACACCGGGGAGCTGTTTTTT. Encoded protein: CASSPPGSANTGELFF.

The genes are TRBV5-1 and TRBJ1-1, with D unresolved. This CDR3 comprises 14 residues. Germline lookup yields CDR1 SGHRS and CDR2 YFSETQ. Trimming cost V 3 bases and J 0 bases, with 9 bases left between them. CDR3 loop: CASSSGSVNTEAFF. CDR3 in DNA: TGCGCCAGCAGCTCTGGCAGCGTGAACACTGAAGCTTTCTTT. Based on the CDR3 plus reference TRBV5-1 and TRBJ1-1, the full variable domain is KAGVTQTPRYLIKTRGQQVTLSCSPISGHRSVSWYQQTPGQGLQFLFEYFSETQRNKGNFPGRFSGRQFSNSRSEMNVSTLELGDSALYLCASSSGSVNTEAFFGQGTRLTVV.

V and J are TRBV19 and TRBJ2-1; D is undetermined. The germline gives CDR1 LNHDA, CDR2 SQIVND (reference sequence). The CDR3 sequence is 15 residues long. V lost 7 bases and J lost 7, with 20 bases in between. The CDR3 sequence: CASNPTPWTGNEQFF. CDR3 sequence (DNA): TGTGCCAGTAATCCCACCCCTTGGACCGGGAATGAGCAGTTCTTC. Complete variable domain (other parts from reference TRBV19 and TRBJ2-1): DGGITQSPKYLFRKEGQNVTLSCEQNLNHDAMYWYRQDPGQGLRLIYYSQIVNDFQKGDIAEGYSVSREKKESFPLTVTSAQKNPTAFYLCASNPTPWTGNEQFFGPGTRLTVL.

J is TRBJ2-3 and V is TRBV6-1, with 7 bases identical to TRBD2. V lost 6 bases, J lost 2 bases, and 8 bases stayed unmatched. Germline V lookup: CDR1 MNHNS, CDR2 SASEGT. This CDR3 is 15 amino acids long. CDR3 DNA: TGTGCCAGCAGGGAGCGGGGAGGAATCACAGATACGCAGTATTTT. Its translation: CASRERGGITDTQYF.

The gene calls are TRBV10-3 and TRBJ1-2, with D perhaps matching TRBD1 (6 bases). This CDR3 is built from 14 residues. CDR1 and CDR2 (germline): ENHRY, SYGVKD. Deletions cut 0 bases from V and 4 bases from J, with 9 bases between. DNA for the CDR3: TGTGCCATCAGTGAGTCGACAGGTTCCTATGGCTACACCTTC. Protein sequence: CAISESTGSYGYTF.

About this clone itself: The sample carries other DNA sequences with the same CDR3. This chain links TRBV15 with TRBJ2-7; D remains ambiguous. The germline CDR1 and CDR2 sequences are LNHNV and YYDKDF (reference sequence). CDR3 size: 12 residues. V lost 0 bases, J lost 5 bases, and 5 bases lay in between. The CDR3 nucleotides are TGTGCCACCAGCAGAGAACGGAACGAGCAGTACTTC. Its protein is CATSRERNEQYF.

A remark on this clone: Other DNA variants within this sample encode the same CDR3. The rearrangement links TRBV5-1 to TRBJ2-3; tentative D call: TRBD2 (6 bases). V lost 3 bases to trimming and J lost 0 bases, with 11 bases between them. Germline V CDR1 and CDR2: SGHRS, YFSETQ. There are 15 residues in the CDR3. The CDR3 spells CASSSAGPSTDTQYF. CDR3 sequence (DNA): TGCGCCAGCAGCTCAGCGGGCCCTAGCACAGATACGCAGTATTTT.

The CDR3 sequence: CASSFTASTDTQYF. As DNA, the CDR3 is TGTGCCAGCAGCTTCACTGCTAGCACAGATACGCAGTATTTT. V is TRBV7-2 and J is TRBJ2-3; the D is unclear. The CDR3 covers 14 residues. Germline-derived CDR1 and CDR2 are SGHTA and FQGNSA. Trimming took 3 bases from V and 0 from J, leaving 7 bases between them.

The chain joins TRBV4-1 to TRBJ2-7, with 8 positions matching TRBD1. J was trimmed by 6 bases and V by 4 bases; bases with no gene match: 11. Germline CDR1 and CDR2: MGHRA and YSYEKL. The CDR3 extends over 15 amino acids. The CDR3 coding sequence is TGCGCCAGCAGCCGGGATACAGGGGGTCGAGGCGAGCAGTACTTC. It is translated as CASSRDTGGRGEQYF.

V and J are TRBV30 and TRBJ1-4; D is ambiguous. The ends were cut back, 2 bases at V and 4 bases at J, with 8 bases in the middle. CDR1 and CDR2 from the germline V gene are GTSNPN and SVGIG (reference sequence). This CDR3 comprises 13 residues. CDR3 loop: CAWSRSVNEKLFF. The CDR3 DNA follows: TGTGCCTGGAGTCGGTCAGTTAATGAAAAACTGTTTTTT.

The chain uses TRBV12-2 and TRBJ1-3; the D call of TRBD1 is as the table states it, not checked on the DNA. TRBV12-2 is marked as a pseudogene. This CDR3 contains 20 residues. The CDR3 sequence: CASRLARVRGLRYSGNTIYF. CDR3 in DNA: TGTGCAAGTCGCTTAGCGCGCGTCAGGGGGCTTAGGTATTCTGGAAACACCATATATTTT.

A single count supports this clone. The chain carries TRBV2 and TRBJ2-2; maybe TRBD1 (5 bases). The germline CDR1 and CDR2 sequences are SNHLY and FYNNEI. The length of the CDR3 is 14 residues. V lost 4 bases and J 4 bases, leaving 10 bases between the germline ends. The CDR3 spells CASSVLGVTGELFF. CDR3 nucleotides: TGTGCCAGCAGTGTTCTAGGGGTCACCGGGGAGCTGTTTTTT. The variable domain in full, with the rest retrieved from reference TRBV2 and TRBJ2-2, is EPEVTQTPSHQVTQMGQEVILRCVPISNHLYFYWYRQILGQKVEFLVSFYNNEISEKSEIFDDQFSVERPDGSNFTLKIRSTKLEDSAMYFCASSVLGVTGELFFGEGSRLTVL.

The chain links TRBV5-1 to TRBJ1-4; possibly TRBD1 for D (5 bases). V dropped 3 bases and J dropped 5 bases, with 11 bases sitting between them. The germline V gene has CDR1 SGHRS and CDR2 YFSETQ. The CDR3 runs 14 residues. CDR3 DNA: TGCGCCAGCAGCTCTGGGGCAGAAAATGAAAAACTGTTTTTT. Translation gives CASSSGAENEKLFF.

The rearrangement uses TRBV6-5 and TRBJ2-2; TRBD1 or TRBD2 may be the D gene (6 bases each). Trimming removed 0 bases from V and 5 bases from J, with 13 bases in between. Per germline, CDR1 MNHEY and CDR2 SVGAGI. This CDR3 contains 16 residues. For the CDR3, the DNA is TGTGCCAGCAGTTACTCGAAGGGGGGAGTTACCGGGGAGCTGTTTTTT. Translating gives CASSYSKGGVTGELFF.

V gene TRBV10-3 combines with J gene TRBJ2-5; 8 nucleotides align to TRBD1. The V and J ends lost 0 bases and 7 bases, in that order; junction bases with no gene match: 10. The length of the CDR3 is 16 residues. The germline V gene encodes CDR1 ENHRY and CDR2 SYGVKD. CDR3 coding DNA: TGTGCCATCAGTGAGTCGGGGACAGGTCCTGTGAGGACCCAGTACTTC. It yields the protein CAISESGTGPVRTQYF.

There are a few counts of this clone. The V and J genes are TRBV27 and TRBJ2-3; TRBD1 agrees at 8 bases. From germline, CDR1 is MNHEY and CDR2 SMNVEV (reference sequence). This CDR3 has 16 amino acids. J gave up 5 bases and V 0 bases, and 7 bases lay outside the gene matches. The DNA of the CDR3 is TGTGCCAGCAGTTTATCGAGGCAGGGGGCTAGAGATACGCAGTATTTT. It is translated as CASSLSRQGARDTQYF.

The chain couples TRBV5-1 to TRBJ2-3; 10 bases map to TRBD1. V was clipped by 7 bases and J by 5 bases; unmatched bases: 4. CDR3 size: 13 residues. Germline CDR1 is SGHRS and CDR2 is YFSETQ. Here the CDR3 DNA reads TGCGCCAGCGGACAGGGGGGGAGAGATACGCAGTATTTT. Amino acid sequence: CASGQGGRDTQYF. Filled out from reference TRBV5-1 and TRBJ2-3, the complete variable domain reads KAGVTQTPRYLIKTRGQQVTLSCSPISGHRSVSWYQQTPGQGLQFLFEYFSETQRNKGNFPGRFSGRQFSNSRSEMNVSTLELGDSALYLCASGQGGRDTQYFGPGTRLTVL.

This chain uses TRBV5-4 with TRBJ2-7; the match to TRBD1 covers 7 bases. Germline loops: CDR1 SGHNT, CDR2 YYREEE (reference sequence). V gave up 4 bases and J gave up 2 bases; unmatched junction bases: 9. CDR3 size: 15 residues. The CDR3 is CASSPDRAQAYEQYF. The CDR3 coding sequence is TGTGCCAGCAGCCCTGACAGGGCCCAGGCCTACGAGCAGTACTTC. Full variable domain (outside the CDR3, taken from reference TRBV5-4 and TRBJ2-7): ETGVTQSPTHLIKTRGQQVTLRCSSQSGHNTVSWYQQALGQGPQFIFQYYREEENGRGNFPPRFSGLQFPNYSSELNVNALELDDSALYLCASSPDRAQAYEQYFGPGTRLTVT.